The T cell receptor beta chain described here comes from a study of T cell responses to AZD1222 COVID-19 vaccine. Study in general: Second-dose intervals of approximately 4 or approximately 12 weeks were pooled. Broader study findings: Among vaccine-associated CD4 TCRs, coverage spanned spike, with dominance at 160-218 and 743-854.

The table came from immunoSEQ multiplex PCR; TCRdb's copy has only in-frame clones and leaves some out. The sample shows roughly 150,000 clones, 88% of them seen only once. This CDR3 comprises 14 residues. Germline trimming cut 4 bases from V and 3 bases from J; bases unmatched to any gene: 5. Germline V gene data show CDR1 as LNHDA and CDR2 as SQIVND (reference sequence). Comments on this clone: Its antigen remains unknown.

The clonotype comes from an adult in good health. The rearrangement links TRBV19 to TRBJ1-1; 7 nucleotides match TRBD1. This specimen was peripheral blood, taken on day 0 of AZD1222 vaccination. CDR3: CASSNNRGDTEAFF. The DNA of the CDR3 is TGTGCCAGTAGTAATAACAGGGGTGACACTGAAGCTTTCTTT.